Only one count was recorded for the clone carrying this T cell receptor (beta chain). Repertoires were generated with immunoSEQ multiplex PCR, while TCRdb's copy carries only in-frame clones and drops some. The data contain around 730,000 clones, approximately 83% of them singletons. This CDR3 has 20 residues. Trimming pared 0 bases from V and 4 bases from J, leaving 28 bases between. Germline V lookup: CDR1 SGHRS, CDR2 YFSETQ. This sample stems from a study of shared T cell receptors in the human thymus. The data were also submitted as part of a second study, on human thymus T cells. That publication notes: Apparent bias marked the V and J gene usage of thymic and blood repertoires.

The chain links TRBV5-1 to TRBJ1-1; D is perhaps TRBD1 (5 bases). This receptor was obtained from a girl less than two years old with a congenital heart defect. What was sequenced was thymocytes. The chain's CDR3 is CASSLVGGRPLVTWSTEAFF. In nucleotides, the CDR3 is TGCGCCAGCAGCTTGGTCGGGGGTCGCCCTCTGGTGACCTGGAGCACTGAAGCTTTCTTT.